The clone carrying this T cell receptor beta chain was recorded only once. V was pared by 0 bases and J by 1 base, with 3 bases between. The CDR3 is 13 amino acids. Germline loops: CDR1 SGHRS, CDR2 YFSETQ. This sample is drawn from a study of control samples from healthy donors and cancer patients. TCRdb's copy holds only in-frame clones and misses some; the assay was immunoSEQ multiplex PCR. The data contain more than 100,000 clones, around 90% of them singletons. The sample comprised blood. This clonotype was sampled from a man between 18 and 29 years old in good health. V usage is TRBV5-1 and J usage is TRBJ2-3; no clear D. CDR3 bases: TGCGCCAGCAGCTTGGGAGGCACAGATACGCAGTATTTT. Its translation is CASSLGGTDTQYF. Complete variable domain (other parts from reference TRBV5-1 and TRBJ2-3): KAGVTQTPRYLIKTRGQQVTLSCSPISGHRSVSWYQQTPGQGLQFLFEYFSETQRNKGNFPGRFSGRQFSNSRSEMNVSTLELGDSALYLCASSLGGTDTQYFGPGTRLTVL.